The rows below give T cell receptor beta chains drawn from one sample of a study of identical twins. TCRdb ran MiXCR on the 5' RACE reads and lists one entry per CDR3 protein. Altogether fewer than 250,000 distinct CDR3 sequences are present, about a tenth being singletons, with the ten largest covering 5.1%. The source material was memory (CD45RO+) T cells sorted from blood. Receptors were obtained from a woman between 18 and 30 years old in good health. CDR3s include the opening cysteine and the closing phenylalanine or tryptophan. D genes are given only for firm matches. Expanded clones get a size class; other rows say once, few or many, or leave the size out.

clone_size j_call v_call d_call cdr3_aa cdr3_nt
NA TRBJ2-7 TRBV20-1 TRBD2 CSASSRSGRNYEQYF TGCAGTGCTAGTAGCCGGAGCGGGAGAAACTACGAGCAGTACTTC
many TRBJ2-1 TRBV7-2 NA CASSLDRIPNEQFF TGTGCCAGCAGCTTAGATCGGATTCCCAATGAGCAGTTCTTC
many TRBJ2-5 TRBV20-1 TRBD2 CSATSGGYQETQYF TGCAGTGCTACTAGCGGGGGCTACCAAGAGACCCAGTACTTC
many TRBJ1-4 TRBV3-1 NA CASSLNKGFVGEKLFF TGTGCCAGCAGCCTCAACAAGGGGTTCGTAGGCGAAAAACTGTTTTTT
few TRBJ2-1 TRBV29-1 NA CSVEGSRWSDYNEQFF TGCAGCGTTGAGGGGTCACGTTGGTCAGACTACAATGAGCAGTTCTTC
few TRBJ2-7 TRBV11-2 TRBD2 CAGKLAGGFEQYF TGTGCCGGGAAGCTAGCGGGAGGTTTCGAGCAGTACTTC
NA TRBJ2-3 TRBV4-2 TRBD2 CASSLPVAGADTQYF TGTGCCAGCAGCTTACCCGTAGCGGGAGCAGATACGCAGTATTTT
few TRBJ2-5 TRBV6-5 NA CASSPGSGTQYF TGTGCCAGCAGTCCCGGTAGTGGGACCCAGTACTTC
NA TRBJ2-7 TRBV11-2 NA CASSLSLAGLEQYF TGTGCCAGCAGTCTTAGCCTTGCGGGTTTGGAGCAGTACTTC
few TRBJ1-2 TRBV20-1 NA CSAGDQYGYTF TGCAGTGCGGGGGATCAATATGGCTACACCTTC
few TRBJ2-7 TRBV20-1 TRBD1 CSASHRGYEQYF TGCAGTGCTAGTCACAGGGGATATGAGCAGTACTTC
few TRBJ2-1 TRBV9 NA CASSIDFSGEQFF TGTGCCAGCAGCATTGATTTTTCGGGTGAGCAGTTCTTC
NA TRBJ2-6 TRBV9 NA CASGLTGAGANVLTF TGTGCCAGCGGACTAACAGGGGCTGGGGCCAACGTCCTGACTTTC
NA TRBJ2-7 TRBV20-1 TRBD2 CSAKSEGGSSYEQYF TGCAGTGCCAAGTCCGAGGGAGGGAGCTCCTACGAGCAGTACTTC
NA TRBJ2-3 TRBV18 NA CASSPSWGSDTQYF TGTGCCAGCTCACCATCGTGGGGTTCAGATACGCAGTATTTT
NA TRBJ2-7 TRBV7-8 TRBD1 CASSPWTGGADKVTTQYF TGTGCCAGCAGCCCCTGGACAGGGGGCGCCGACAAGGTTACGACGCAGTACTTC
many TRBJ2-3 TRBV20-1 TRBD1 CSASAPTGGQYF TGCAGTGCTAGTGCCCCGACAGGGGGACAGTATTTT
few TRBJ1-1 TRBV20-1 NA CSAPQDRNTEAFF TGCAGTGCTCCCCAAGACAGGAACACTGAAGCTTTCTTT
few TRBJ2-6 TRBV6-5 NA CASSYSHGSGANVLTF TGTGCCAGCAGTTACTCACACGGATCTGGGGCCAACGTCCTGACTTTC
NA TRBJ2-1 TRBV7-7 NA CASSVDSYNEQFF TGTGCTAGCAGCGTGGACAGCTACAATGAGCAGTTCTTC
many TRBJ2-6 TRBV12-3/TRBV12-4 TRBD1 CASSPKQGAGGSGANVLTF TGTGCCAGCAGTCCGAAACAGGGGGCAGGAGGTTCTGGGGCCAACGTCCTGACTTTC
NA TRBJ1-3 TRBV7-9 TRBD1 CASSPREGARGNTIYF TGTGCCAGCAGCCCTCGGGAGGGGGCGCGAGGAAACACCATATATTTT
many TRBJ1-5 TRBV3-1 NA CASSETMNQPQHF TGTGCCAGCAGCGAGACAATGAATCAGCCCCAGCATTTT
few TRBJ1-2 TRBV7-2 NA CASSLGGGNIIHGYTF TGTGCCAGCAGCTTAGGCGGAGGGAATATTATACATGGCTACACCTTC
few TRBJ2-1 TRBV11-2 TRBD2 CASSFLLAGNNEQFF TGTGCCAGCAGCTTTCTACTAGCGGGGAACAATGAGCAGTTCTTC
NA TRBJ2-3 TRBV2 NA CASSEQGSDTQYF TGTGCCAGCAGTGAACAGGGGTCGGATACGCAGTATTTT
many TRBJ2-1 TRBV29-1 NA CSVVGMGSLHNEQFF TGCAGCGTGGTGGGTATGGGGAGTCTCCACAATGAGCAGTTCTTC
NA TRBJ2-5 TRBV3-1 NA CASSHLGRGETQYF TGTGCCAGCAGCCACTTGGGCCGCGGGGAGACCCAGTACTTC
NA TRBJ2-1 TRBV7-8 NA CASSLRGSEQFF TGTGCCAGCAGCTTACGGGGGAGTGAGCAGTTCTTC
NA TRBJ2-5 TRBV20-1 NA CSATLRLQETQYF TGCAGTGCTACCCTACGACTACAAGAGACCCAGTACTTC
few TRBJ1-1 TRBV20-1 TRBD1 CSAPPFAGGTEAFF TGCAGTGCGCCACCATTCGCAGGGGGCACTGAAGCTTTCTTT
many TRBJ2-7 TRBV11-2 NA CASSPRLNPYEQYF TGTGCCAGCAGCCCCCGGCTGAACCCCTACGAGCAGTACTTC
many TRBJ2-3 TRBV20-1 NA CSAKSGSVTQYF TGCAGTGCTAAGAGTGGTAGCGTTACGCAGTATTTT
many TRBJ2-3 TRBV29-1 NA CSVGQGDTDTQYF TGCAGCGTTGGGCAGGGCGACACAGATACGCAGTATTTT
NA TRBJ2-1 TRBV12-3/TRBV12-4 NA CASSGETFGEFF TGTGCCAGCAGTGGGGAGACCTTTGGGGAGTTCTTC
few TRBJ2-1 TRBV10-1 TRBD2 CASSRGSGSLSINEQFF TGCGCCAGCAGCAGGGGTAGCGGGAGCCTATCGATCAATGAGCAGTTCTTC
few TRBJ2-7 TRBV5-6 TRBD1 CASSPGGTGFEQYF TGTGCCAGCAGCCCTGGCGGGACAGGCTTCGAGCAGTACTTC